Each of the 5 T cell receptor beta chains below was sequenced from the same sample in a study of T cell responses to AZD1222 COVID-19 vaccine (dated by TCRdb to the early 2020s). Receptors were amplified or captured by the immunoSEQ multiplex PCR assay. Not all clones reach the TCRdb copy of this immuneACCESS table, which keeps in-frame sequences only. Checked studies attribute under half of the gap to unresolved V genes and leave the rest unexplained. In all, the sample holds some 190,000 clones, and 70% to 90% of those were seen once. The ten most abundant clones make up 7.5% to 9.5% of the sample. What this sample's time point label stands for: baseline before first vaccination. The sample in question was peripheral blood, obtained on day 0 of AZD1222 vaccination. The receptor source for this set is an adult in good health.

The J gene is TRBJ1-4, the V gene TRBV6-5; tentatively, D is TRBD1 (6 bases). Germline CDR1 MNHEY, CDR2 SVGAGI. The V and J ends lost 4 bases and 4 bases respectively, with 10 bases between them. CDR3 length: 14 amino acids. CDR3 amino acids: CASSLGGVNEKLFF. CDR3 in DNA: TGTGCCAGCAGTTTAGGGGGAGTTAATGAAAAACTGTTTTTT.

The chain is built from TRBV10-3 and TRBJ2-2, with D unresolved. This CDR3 has 14 amino acids. Trimming took 4 bases from V and 5 from J, leaving 11 bases between them. Per germline, CDR1 ENHRY and CDR2 SYGVKD. CDR3 loop: CAISGTVPTGELFF. The CDR3 nucleotides read TGTGCCATCAGTGGAACAGTCCCAACCGGGGAGCTGTTTTTT.

This sequence joins TRBV2 and TRBJ2-2, with D uncertain. V shed 3 bases and J shed 2 bases, with 10 bases lying between them. Germline V lookup: CDR1 SNHLY, CDR2 FYNNEI. This CDR3 has 15 amino acids. For the CDR3, the DNA is TGTGCCAGCAGTGACGGACCAGCAAACACCGGGGAGCTGTTTTTT. Protein: CASSDGPANTGELFF.

This clone appeared a single time. V is TRBV5-1 and J is TRBJ2-1, with TRBD1 matching over 9 bases. V was clipped by 4 bases and J by 8 bases; unmatched bases: 7. The CDR3 is 14 residues long. Germline V gene sequence: CDR1 SGHRS, CDR2 YFSETQ. CDR3 sequence: CASSQGQGRHEQFF. The CDR3, as DNA: TGCGCCAGCAGCCAAGGACAGGGGAGACATGAGCAGTTCTTC.

The chain combines TRBV7-2 with TRBJ1-2, with 11 positions matching TRBD1. The length of the CDR3 is 13 residues. Germline CDR1 reads SGHTA; CDR2 reads FQGNSA. J was trimmed by 7 bases and V by 6 bases; bases with no gene match: 4. The CDR3 loop reads CASRGQGAGGYTF. In DNA, the CDR3 is TGTGCCAGCAGAGGACAGGGGGCGGGTGGCTACACCTTC.